This T cell receptor (beta chain) was found in a study of shared clonotypes between healthy human individuals. Turning to the study itself: CD8 memory received one plate per donor, CD8 naive two, CD4 memory three and CD4 naive three.

The J segment lost 0 bases and the V segment lost 4 bases, leaving 14 bases of the junction unmatched. This CDR3 region has 20 residues. Germline CDR1 reads SGHRS; CDR2 reads YFSETQ. Assay runs were performed at deep level. Profiling relied on immunoSEQ multiplex PCR, and the TCRdb table lists in-frame clones only, not all of them. The data contain roughly 2.6 million clones, approximately 92% of them singletons. The TCR sequence derives from a man between 18 and 29 years old in good health. What was sequenced was naive CD4+ T cells sorted from blood. Subset of the sample: CD45RA+ positively selected. The J gene is TRBJ2-1, the V gene TRBV5-1; 12 bases are a match to TRBD2. CDR3 residues: CASSHPLTSGGSSSYNEQFF. CDR3 sequence (DNA): TGCGCCAGCAGCCACCCCCTAACTAGCGGGGGGTCTAGCTCCTACAATGAGCAGTTCTTC.